This is a list of T cell receptor beta chains from one sample in a study of regulatory dendritic cells for organ transplantation. Antigens for these TCRs are unknown. Only in-frame clones appear in the TCRdb table, and some are missing; sequencing was by immunoSEQ multiplex PCR. The table has about 5,400 clones, roughly 74% seen once. Sequenced: memory CD8+ T cells from blood cultured with regulatory dendritic cells. These receptors originate from a human donor in good health. The CDR3 runs from the conserved cysteine through the conserved F or W. The D gene is left open where the match is weak. Size is omitted from some rows. Given values are once, few, many or a class for expanded clones.

TRBJ1-1,-,TRBV25-1,TRBD1,CASTPTGRSEAFF,TGTGCCAGCACTCCGACAGGGAGGTCTGAAGCTTTCTTT
TRBJ2-1,-,TRBV5-1,-,CASSSQRSNNEQFF,TGCGCCAGCAGCTCCCAGAGGTCTAACAATGAGCAGTTCTTC
TRBJ2-3,-,TRBV7-2,TRBD2,CASSSYQRGNTDTQYF,TGTGCCAGCAGCTCTTATCAGCGGGGGAACACAGATACGCAGTATTTT
TRBJ2-7,-,TRBV5-1,-,CASSLVDGEQYF,TGCGCCAGCAGCTTGGTTGATGGCGAGCAGTACTTC
TRBJ2-3,-,TRBV6-4,-,CASSDSGGNTDTQYF,TGTGCCAGCAGTGACTCAGGTGGTAACACAGATACGCAGTATTTT
TRBJ2-7,once,TRBV13,-,CASRPRGSTYEQYF,TGTGCCAGCAGGCCTCGGGGGAGCACCTACGAGCAGTACTTC
TRBJ2-7,-,TRBV19,-,CASSKRSGAYEQYF,TGTGCCAGTAGTAAAAGGTCAGGGGCCTACGAGCAGTACTTC
TRBJ2-1,-,TRBV10-3,-,CAISDGMSSYNEQFF,TGTGCCATCAGTGATGGGATGAGCTCCTACAATGAGCAGTTCTTC
TRBJ2-3,-,TRBV6-5,-,CASSGSSSTDTQYF,TGTGCCAGCAGCGGGTCTAGCAGCACAGATACGCAGTATTTT
TRBJ2-1,large,TRBV13,-,CASSLDSANEQFF,TGTGCCAGCAGCTTGGACTCTGCTAATGAGCAGTTCTTC
TRBJ1-1,-,TRBV5-3,-,CARSPTLLGAPVSEAFF,TGTGCCAGAAGCCCGACTCTCTTGGGGGCTCCGGTCTCGGAAGCTTTCTTT
TRBJ1-4,-,TRBV6-6,-,CASSRDRSTNEKLFF,TGTGCCAGCAGTAGGGACCGCTCAACTAATGAAAAACTGTTTTTT
TRBJ2-3,few,TRBV6-4,TRBD2,CASSESGGATDTQYF,TGTGCCAGCAGTGAAAGCGGGGGGGCCACAGATACGCAGTATTTT
TRBJ2-3,-,TRBV5-1,-,CASSLEGLDLDTQYF,TGCGCCAGCAGCTTGGAGGGGCTAGATCTAGATACGCAGTATTTT
TRBJ2-2,few,TRBV15,-,CATSSGAQVTGELFF,TGTGCCACCAGCAGTGGGGCGCAGGTCACCGGGGAGCTGTTTTTT
TRBJ1-5,-,TRBV7-6,-,CASSLRAGTAGGVGNQPQHF,TGTGCCAGCAGCTTAAGGGCCGGGACCGCCGGAGGGGTGGGCAATCAGCCCCAGCATTTT
TRBJ2-6,-,TRBV15,-,CATSRDNSGANVLTF,TGTGCCACCAGCAGAGATAACTCTGGGGCCAACGTCCTGACTTTC
TRBJ2-1,-,TRBV4-3,-,CASSQDLGGSYNEQFF,TGCGCCAGCAGCCAAGATTTAGGGGGCTCCTACAATGAGCAGTTCTTC
TRBJ2-2,-,TRBV6-5,TRBD1,CASSYTAGGTGELFF,TGTGCCAGCAGTTACACCGCAGGGGGAACCGGGGAGCTGTTTTTT
TRBJ2-7,-,TRBV13,-,CASSLLYEQYF,TGTGCCAGCAGCTTATTGTACGAGCAGTACTTC
TRBJ2-5,-,TRBV2,TRBD2,CASSELGLAGDFEETQYF,TGTGCCAGCAGTGAATTGGGACTAGCGGGAGATTTCGAGGAGACCCAGTACTTC
TRBJ1-2,-,TRBV30,-,CAWSSGLGKQGVGGYTF,TGTGCCTGGAGTTCAGGGCTCGGGAAACAGGGAGTTGGTGGCTACACCTTC
TRBJ2-1,-,TRBV7-9,-,CASSFHGEKQFF,TGTGCCAGCAGCTTCCATGGGGAGAAGCAGTTCTTC
TRBJ2-7,-,TRBV6-9,-,CASLYQRRDPSSYEQYF,TGTGCCAGCCTGTACCAACGGAGAGACCCCAGCTCCTACGAGCAGTACTTC
TRBJ2-7,-,TRBV30,TRBD1,CAWATGQGAYEQYF,TGTGCCTGGGCTACGGGACAGGGGGCGTACGAGCAGTACTTC
TRBJ1-1,-,TRBV7-9,-,CASSFDQGEAFF,TGTGCCAGCAGCTTTGATCAAGGGGAAGCTTTCTTT
TRBJ2-2,-,TRBV6-6,TRBD2,CASSSSGGDTGELFF,TGTGCCAGCAGCTCTAGCGGGGGCGACACCGGGGAGCTGTTTTTT
TRBJ2-3,-,TRBV5-6,-,CASSFGQNTDTQYF,TGTGCCAGCAGCTTCGGACAGAACACAGATACGCAGTATTTT
TRBJ2-2,-,TRBV27,-,CASSFNSPGELFF,TGTGCCAGCAGTTTCAATAGTCCCGGGGAGCTGTTTTTT
TRBJ2-7,-,TRBV25-1,TRBD1,CASGTGAREQYF,TGTGCCAGCGGGACAGGGGCCCGCGAGCAGTACTTC
TRBJ1-6,-,TRBV19,-,CASSIMGPTNSPLHF,TGTGCCAGTAGTATAATGGGGCCAACGAATTCACCCCTCCACTTT
TRBJ1-2,-,TRBV7-2,-,CASSLGGQGNYGYTF,TGTGCCAGCAGCTTAGGGGGTCAGGGTAACTATGGCTACACCTTC
TRBJ2-7,few,TRBV4-3,-,CASSQEKYYTYEQYF,TGCGCCAGCAGCCAAGAAAAATACTACACCTACGAGCAGTACTTC
TRBJ2-3,once,TRBV25-1,TRBD2,CASSVTSGGHTDTQYF,TGTGCCAGCAGTGTGACTAGCGGGGGCCACACAGATACGCAGTATTTT
TRBJ1-2,-,TRBV7-9,TRBD1,CASSLEGQWDGYTF,TGTGCCAGCAGCTTAGAGGGACAGTGGGATGGCTACACCTTC
TRBJ1-2,-,TRBV19,-,CATTPHGHGYTF,TGTGCCACCACTCCTCACGGACATGGCTACACCTTC
TRBJ2-7,-,TRBV7-8,-,CASSFDSPYEQYF,TGTGCCAGCAGCTTTGATAGCCCCTACGAGCAGTACTTC
TRBJ2-7,-,TRBV11-1,-,CASSLATVYEQYF,TGTGCCAGCAGCTTAGCAACCGTATACGAGCAGTACTTC
TRBJ1-1,-,TRBV25-1,-,CASSESSSTEAFF,TGTGCCAGCAGTGAATCTTCGAGTACTGAAGCTTTCTTT
TRBJ2-7,-,TRBV28,TRBD1,CASSFSPGGYEQYF,TGTGCCAGCAGTTTTTCGCCAGGGGGCTACGAGCAGTACTTC
TRBJ2-3,-,TRBV4-3,-,CASSQVYAGRSRADTQYF,TGCGCCAGCAGCCAAGTCTACGCAGGGAGGTCTAGGGCAGATACGCAGTATTTT
TRBJ2-7,-,TRBV7-6,-,CASRLGPGGPSSYEQYF,TGTGCCAGCAGACTAGGCCCAGGCGGCCCGAGCTCCTACGAGCAGTACTTC
TRBJ1-6,few,TRBV28,-,CAVRDPESPLHF,TGTGCCGTCCGGGACCCCGAATCACCCCTCCACTTT
TRBJ2-1,-,TRBV28,TRBD2,CASSQLTSGFFYEQFF,TGTGCCAGCAGTCAGCTGACTAGCGGGTTTTTCTATGAGCAGTTCTTC
TRBJ2-7,-,TRBV2,-,CASGGNSRVPSGYEQYF,TGTGCCAGCGGAGGAAACTCCAGGGTACCCTCCGGTTACGAGCAGTACTTC
TRBJ2-7,-,TRBV9,TRBD2,CASSVGLAGVGYEQYF,TGTGCCAGCAGCGTAGGACTAGCGGGAGTAGGGTACGAGCAGTACTTC
TRBJ2-1,-,TRBV6-5,-,CASGAADINEQFF,TGTGCCAGCGGGGCGGCGGATATTAATGAGCAGTTCTTC
TRBJ2-7,-,TRBV27,-,CASSRTNTYEQYF,TGTGCCAGCAGCCGAACTAATACCTACGAGCAGTACTTC
TRBJ2-1,-,TRBV20-1,-,CSAGSYNEQFF,TGCAGTGCTGGGAGCTACAATGAGCAGTTCTTC
TRBJ2-7,-,TRBV4-3,TRBD2,CASSQDLAGGYEQYF,TGCGCCAGCAGCCAAGATCTAGCGGGGGGCTACGAGCAGTACTTC
TRBJ1-2,few,TRBV20-1,-,CSARAYGYTF,TGCAGTGCTAGAGCATATGGCTACACCTTC
TRBJ2-1,-,TRBV28,TRBD2,CASSLRGENNEQFF,TGTGCCAGCAGTTTGCGGGGGGAGAACAATGAGCAGTTCTTC
TRBJ2-3,-,TRBV5-4,TRBD1,CASSKLQGATDTQYF,TGTGCCAGCAGCAAATTACAGGGGGCGACAGATACGCAGTATTTT
TRBJ1-6,-,TRBV7-8,-,CASSLSKVYSPLHF,TGTGCCAGCAGCTTAAGTAAGGTGTATTCACCCCTCCACTTT